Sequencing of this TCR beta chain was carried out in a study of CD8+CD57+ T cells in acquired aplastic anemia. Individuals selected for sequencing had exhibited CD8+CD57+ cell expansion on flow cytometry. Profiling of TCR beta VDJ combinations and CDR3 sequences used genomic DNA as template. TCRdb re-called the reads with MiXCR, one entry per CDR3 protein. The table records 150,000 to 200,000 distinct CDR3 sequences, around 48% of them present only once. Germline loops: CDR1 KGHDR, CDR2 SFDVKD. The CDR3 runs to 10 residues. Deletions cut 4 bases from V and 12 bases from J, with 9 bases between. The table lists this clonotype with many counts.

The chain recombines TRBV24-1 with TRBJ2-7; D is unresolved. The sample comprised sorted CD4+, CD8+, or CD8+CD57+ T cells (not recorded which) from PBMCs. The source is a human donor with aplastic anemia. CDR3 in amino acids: CATSERPAYF. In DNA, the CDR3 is TGTGCCACCAGTGAGCGACCGGCGTACTTC.